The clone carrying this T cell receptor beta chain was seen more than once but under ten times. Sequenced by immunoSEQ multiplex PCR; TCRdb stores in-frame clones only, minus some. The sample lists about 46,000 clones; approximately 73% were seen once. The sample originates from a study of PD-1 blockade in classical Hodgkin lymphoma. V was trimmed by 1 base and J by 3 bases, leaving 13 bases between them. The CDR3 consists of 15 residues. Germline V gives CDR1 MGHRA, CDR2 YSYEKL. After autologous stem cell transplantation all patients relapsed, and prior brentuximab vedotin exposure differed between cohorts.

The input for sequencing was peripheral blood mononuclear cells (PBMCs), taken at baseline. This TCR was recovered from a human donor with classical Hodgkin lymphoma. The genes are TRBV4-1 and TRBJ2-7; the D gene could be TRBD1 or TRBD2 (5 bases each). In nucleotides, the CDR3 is TGCGCCAGCAGCCAAGTTTTGGGGGTCCACTACGAGCAGTACTTC. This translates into CASSQVLGVHYEQYF.